The 22 T cell receptor beta chains below come from one sample, sequenced in a study of control samples from healthy donors and cancer patients. Sequencing used immunoSEQ multiplex PCR; TCRdb keeps in-frame clones, though not all of them. The table lists 100,000 to 150,000 clones, almost 95% of them singletons, with about 0.6% in the top ten. The sample consisted of PBMCs. The receptors were sampled from an elderly man with head and neck cancer.

In its sample, this clone was seen once. The chain carries TRBV10-3 and TRBJ2-2; 12 bases fit TRBD2. This CDR3 has 18 residues. Germline lookup yields CDR1 ENHRY and CDR2 SYGVKD. V was pared by 0 bases and J by 5 bases, with 7 bases of the junction left unmatched. The CDR3, as DNA: TGTGCCATCAGTGAGTCGATACCTAGCGGGAGGGGTACCGGGGAGCTGTTTTTT. This codes for CAISESIPSGRGTGELFF.

The V call is TRBV14, the J call TRBJ2-5; either TRBD1 or TRBD2 may supply D (5 bases each). This CDR3 is 11 amino acids long. Germline loops: CDR1 SGHDN, CDR2 FVKESK. The V and J ends lost 4 bases and 7 bases respectively, with 7 bases between them. CDR3 in amino acids: CASSRGLTQYF. CDR3 nucleotide sequence: TGTGCCAGCAGCCGGGGGTTGACCCAGTACTTC.

The chain couples TRBV6-5 to TRBJ1-5; D gene ambiguous. The germline V gene encodes CDR1 MNHEY and CDR2 SVGAGI. V was pared by 8 bases and J by 0 bases, with 11 bases between. This CDR3 comprises 14 residues. CDR3 in DNA: TGTGCCAGCTGTTTGACATCTAGCAATCAGCCCCAGCATTTT. Its protein is CASCLTSSNQPQHF.

The V call is TRBV2, the J call TRBJ1-1; perhaps TRBD1 as D (5 bases). Trimming took off 4 bases at V and 4 bases at J, with 16 bases between the two ends. Germline CDR1 SNHLY, CDR2 FYNNEI. This CDR3 has 15 amino acids. CDR3 sequence reads: CASSGAGVSGTEAFF. The DNA of the CDR3 is TGTGCCAGCAGTGGGGCGGGGGTTTCGGGCACTGAAGCTTTCTTT. Variable domain in full (rest from reference TRBV2 and TRBJ1-1): EPEVTQTPSHQVTQMGQEVILRCVPISNHLYFYWYRQILGQKVEFLVSFYNNEISEKSEIFDDQFSVERPDGSNFTLKIRSTKLEDSAMYFCASSGAGVSGTEAFFGQGTRLTVV.

The chain uses TRBV6-6 and TRBJ1-5, with 9 bases lining up with TRBD1. The CDR3 sequence is 16 residues long. V gave up 0 bases and J gave up 2 bases; unmatched junction bases: 2. The germline V gene encodes CDR1 MNHNY and CDR2 SVGAGI (reference sequence). The CDR3 region has the DNA TGTGCCAGCAGTTACTCGGACAGGGGAGGCAATCAGCCCCAGCATTTT. It specifies CASSYSDRGGNQPQHF.

This rearrangement joins TRBV5-1 to TRBJ2-5; 9 positions agree with TRBD2. This CDR3 contains 15 residues. Losses at the gene ends were 4 bases for V and 1 base for J; bases not matched to a gene: 5. CDR1 is SGHRS and CDR2 is YFSETQ in the germline V gene. In nucleotides, the CDR3 is TGCGCCAGCAGCGTTCTAGCGGGGCTCCAAGAGACCCAGTACTTC. This encodes CASSVLAGLQETQYF.

The chain recombines TRBV11-2 with TRBJ1-2; D possibly corresponds to TRBD1 (6 bases). The length of the CDR3 is 15 residues. Germline assignment: CDR1 SGHAT and CDR2 FQNNGV. V gave up 1 base and J gave up 4 bases, with 13 bases separating them. The CDR3 region is CASSLGAGAAYGYTF. The CDR3 DNA sequence: TGTGCCAGCAGCTTAGGGGCAGGGGCGGCCTATGGCTACACCTTC.

This clone has just a few counts. This sequence joins TRBV19 and TRBJ2-7; a possible D gene is TRBD1 (6 bases). The length of the CDR3 is 16 residues. Germline assignment: CDR1 LNHDA and CDR2 SQIVND (reference sequence). V was clipped by 5 bases and J by 2 bases, with 19 bases between them. CDR3 sequence (DNA): TGTGCCAGTAGTGCTACCGGGACAAAGTTCCCCTACGAGCAGTACTTC. It yields the protein CASSATGTKFPYEQYF.

V usage is TRBV5-1 and J usage is TRBJ2-7; 7 nucleotides line up with TRBD2. Per germline, CDR1 SGHRS and CDR2 YFSETQ. V shed 1 base, J shed 2 bases, and the junction held 6 bases outside the gene matches. The CDR3 is 15 residues long. CDR3 DNA sequence: TGCGCCAGCAGCTTGTCGGGGGGATCCACCTACGAGCAGTACTTC. This translates into CASSLSGGSTYEQYF.

The rearrangement links TRBV6-5 to TRBJ2-7, with a tentative D call TRBD1 (6 bases). Germline assignment: CDR1 MNHEY and CDR2 SVGAGI. This CDR3 spans 14 amino acids. Trimming cost V 6 bases and J 0 bases, with 12 bases left between them. The CDR3 DNA sequence: TGTGCCAGCAGCTTGGACAGAGCCTCCTACGAGCAGTACTTC. Encoded protein: CASSLDRASYEQYF.

The chain is built from TRBV29-1 and TRBJ1-1, with D unresolved. Germline-derived CDR1 and CDR2 are SQVTM and ANQGSEA. CDR3 size: 11 residues. V was clipped by 7 bases and J by 7 bases, with 13 bases between them. Here the CDR3 DNA reads TGCAGCGGCCTGGTAGGCCATGAAGCTTTCTTT. This sequence encodes CSGLVGHEAFF. The complete variable domain, with remaining parts taken from reference TRBV29-1 and TRBJ1-1, reads SAVISQKPSRDICQRGTSLTIQCQVDSQVTMMFWYRQQPGQSLTLIATANQGSEATYESGFVIDKFPISRPNLTFSTLTVSNMSPEDSSIYLCSGLVGHEAFFGQGTRLTVV.

V and J are TRBV4-1 and TRBJ2-2; no firm D call. Trimming cost V 1 base and J 6 bases, with 9 bases left between them. Germline V lookup: CDR1 MGHRA, CDR2 YSYEKL. The CDR3 is made up of 14 amino acids. In nucleotides, the CDR3 is TGCGCCAGCAGCCAAGCTTTAATCTCCGGGGAGCTGTTTTTT. Amino acid sequence: CASSQALISGELFF.

The CDR3 loop is CASRKAQGPHEQYF. CDR3 coding DNA: TGTGCCAGCAGAAAAGCACAGGGCCCCCACGAGCAGTACTTC. This chain uses TRBV5-4 with TRBJ2-7; maybe TRBD1 (6 bases). The CDR3 sequence is 14 residues long. The germline V gene encodes CDR1 SGHNT and CDR2 YYREEE (reference sequence). The V end lost 5 bases, the J end lost 5 bases, and 17 bases lay between the germline ends.

The chain recombines TRBV6-4 with TRBJ1-2; D gene uncertain. The length of the CDR3 is 15 residues. Trimming stripped 6 bases from V and 4 bases from J, with 18 bases between. In germline, CDR1 is MRHNA, CDR2 SNTAGT. DNA of the CDR3: TGTGCCAGCAGCCCCTATGAGGGCGCGATCTATGGCTACACCTTC. It codes for CASSPYEGAIYGYTF.

The V call is TRBV6-5, the J call TRBJ2-6; unclear D gene. Trimming pared 10 bases from V and 0 bases from J, leaving 7 bases between. This CDR3 is 13 amino acids long. Per germline, CDR1 MNHEY and CDR2 SVGAGI. Written as DNA, the CDR3 is TGTGCCATAGAATACTCTGGGGCCAACGTCCTGACTTTC. As protein: CAIEYSGANVLTF.

This chain links TRBV6-2 or TRBV6-3 with TRBJ1-6, with 9 positions matching TRBD1. The V segment lost 0 bases and the J segment 5 bases; nucleotides outside the gene matches: 5. Germline CDR1 reads MNHEY; CDR2 reads SVGEGT. CDR3 length: 17 residues. In DNA form, the CDR3 reads TGTGCCAGCAGTTACTCGACCTGGGACAGGGATAATTCACCCCTCCACTTT. It encodes CASSYSTWDRDNSPLHF.

The V gene is TRBV23-1, the J gene TRBJ1-4; the D is unclear. TRBV23-1 is noted as an ORF with a role that remains uncertain. Between the trimmed V and J ends, which lost 2 bases and 3 bases, there was a span of 13 bases. The CDR3 extends over 16 amino acids. Here the CDR3 reads CASSQIIWLPNEKLFF. As DNA, the CDR3 is TGCGCCAGCAGTCAAATTATTTGGTTGCCTAATGAAAAACTGTTTTTT.

The J gene is TRBJ2-1, the V gene TRBV5-1; 8 nucleotides align to TRBD2. CDR3 length: 17 residues. V was pared by 4 bases and J by 2 bases, with 11 bases of the junction left unmatched. Germline V gives CDR1 SGHRS, CDR2 YFSETQ. In nucleotides, the CDR3 is TGCGCCAGCAGCGTCGGGGCGGGGGGCCTCACCTACAATGAGCAGTTCTTC. It translates to CASSVGAGGLTYNEQFF.

The chain carries TRBV15 and TRBJ1-3, with D possibly TRBD1 on 6 matching bases. The CDR3 has 17 amino acids. Germline assignment: CDR1 LNHNV and CDR2 YYDKDF (reference sequence). Trimming stripped 0 bases from V and 3 bases from J, with 15 bases between. The CDR3 nucleotides read TGTGCCACCAGCAGAGATCCAGGCAGGGGTTTTGGAAACACCATATATTTT. This translates into CATSRDPGRGFGNTIYF.

This clone was seen once. This chain uses TRBV9 with TRBJ1-1, with TRBD1 matching over 9 bases. Per the germline V gene, CDR1 is SGDLS and CDR2 is YYNGEE. The V gene end was trimmed by 3 bases and the J gene end by 6 bases; junction bases not matched to a gene: 3. This CDR3 is 13 amino acids long. The CDR3 DNA is TGTGCCAGCAGCGGGACAGGGGCCCCTGAAGCTTTCTTT. The encoded protein is CASSGTGAPEAFF.

The chain uses TRBV30 and TRBJ1-4; 8 nucleotides align to TRBD1. Germline V gives CDR1 GTSNPN, CDR2 SVGIG (reference sequence). The CDR3 spans 13 residues. Trimming took 3 bases from V and 8 from J; bases not matched to a gene: 5. The CDR3: CAWRQDRAEKLFF. In nucleotides, the CDR3 is TGTGCCTGGAGACAGGACAGGGCCGAAAAACTGTTTTTT.

V and J are TRBV11-2 and TRBJ2-2; a possible D gene is TRBD2 (5 bases). The CDR3 contains 14 residues. CDR1 and CDR2 (germline): SGHAT, FQNNGV. Trimming cost V 2 bases and J 5 bases, with 9 bases left between them. The CDR3 is CASSLMGDTGELFF. CDR3 coding DNA: TGTGCCAGCAGCTTAATGGGAGATACCGGGGAGCTGTTTTTT.